What follows are 31 T cell receptor beta chains derived from one specimen sequenced in a study of blood T cell repertoires in COVID-19. TCRdb's table, derived via immunoSEQ multiplex PCR, lists solely in-frame clones and lacks some. The profile shows hundreds of thousands of clones, 80% to 90% of them singletons. The sequencing sample was made of PBMCs or T cells enriched from blood (not recorded which). The receptors here all came from a young man who had recovered from COVID-19.

The rearrangement uses TRBV9 and TRBJ2-7; 7 bases map to TRBD2. The junction had 10 bases not matched to a gene; V was cut back by 0 bases and J by 7 bases. The CDR3 is 15 amino acids. Germline values: CDR1 SGDLS, CDR2 YYNGEE. The CDR3, as DNA: TGTGCCAGCAGCGTAGCGGGAGCGGGGAATTTGGAGCAGTACTTC. Translated: CASSVAGAGNLEQYF.

The J gene is TRBJ2-1, the V gene TRBV7-6, with D perhaps TRBD2 (6 bases). The CDR3 covers 16 residues. CDR1 and CDR2 from the germline V gene are SGHVS and FNYEAQ. Trimming removed 1 base from V and 0 bases from J, with 10 bases in between. CDR3 amino acids: CASSLEMRGSYNEQFF. The CDR3 bases are TGTGCCAGCAGCTTAGAGATGCGGGGCTCCTACAATGAGCAGTTCTTC.

V gene TRBV18 combines with J gene TRBJ1-1, with 8 bases matching TRBD1. The germline gives CDR1 KGHSH, CDR2 LQKENI. The CDR3 is 16 amino acids. V lost 2 bases, J lost 0 bases, and 5 bases stayed unmatched. CDR3 nucleotide sequence: TGTGCCAGCTCACCAAACGGACAGGGCATGAACACTGAAGCTTTCTTT. Translation gives CASSPNGQGMNTEAFF.

The chain carries TRBV5-1 and TRBJ1-5; 9 positions agree with TRBD1. This CDR3 comprises 17 residues. V shed 0 bases and J 4 bases; nucleotides not matched to a gene: 8. Looked up from germline, CDR1 is SGHRS and CDR2 is YFSETQ. The chain's CDR3 is CASSLGPTGGLNQPQHF. Here the CDR3 DNA reads TGCGCCAGCAGCTTGGGGCCGACAGGGGGTCTTAATCAGCCCCAGCATTTT.

V usage is TRBV4-2 and J usage is TRBJ2-1; TRBD2 is a possible D gene (6 bases). The V end lost 0 bases, the J end lost 12 bases, and 15 bases lay between the germline ends. The germline V gene encodes CDR1 LGHNA and CDR2 YNFKEQ. CDR3 length: 14 amino acids. The CDR3 DNA sequence: TGTGCCAGCAGCCAAGAGTGGAGGGAAGGTAGGCAGTTCTTC. Protein product: CASSQEWREGRQFF.

The rearrangement uses TRBV7-3 and TRBJ2-1; D may be TRBD2 (5 bases). The CDR3 consists of 13 residues. V lost 5 bases to trimming and J lost 7 bases, with 12 bases between them. Germline-derived CDR1 and CDR2 are SGHTA and FQGTGA. CDR3 sequence reads: CASSRGEGNEQFF. The DNA for the CDR3 is TGTGCCAGCAGCCGCGGCGAGGGTAATGAGCAGTTCTTC.

V and J are TRBV9 and TRBJ2-1, with unresolved D. The CDR3 sequence is 13 residues long. Germline V gives CDR1 SGDLS, CDR2 YYNGEE. Trimming left V 2 bases short and J 7 bases short, with 10 bases between. The CDR3 DNA follows: TGTGCCAGCAGCGTTTCCCCTAAGAATGAGCAGTTCTTC. This codes for CASSVSPKNEQFF.

The J gene is TRBJ1-1, the V gene TRBV4-2; no reliable D call. This CDR3 contains 15 residues. Looked up from germline, CDR1 is LGHNA and CDR2 is YNFKEQ. V was cut by 1 base and J by 4 bases, with 13 bases left in between. CDR3 in amino acids: CASSQGNGDRTEAFF. For the CDR3, the DNA is TGTGCCAGCAGCCAAGGGAACGGGGATCGCACTGAAGCTTTCTTT.

This clone showed up just a few times. This rearrangement joins TRBV5-4 to TRBJ2-7; D possibly corresponds to TRBD1 (6 bases). The CDR3 has 12 amino acids. Looked up from germline, CDR1 is SGHNT and CDR2 is YYREEE (reference sequence). The V end was cut by 3 bases, the J end by 6 bases, with 10 bases between. CDR3 in amino acids: CASSSQGTEQYF. CDR3 sequence (DNA): TGTGCCAGCAGCTCACAGGGTACCGAGCAGTACTTC. The variable domain in full, completed from reference TRBV5-4 and TRBJ2-7, reads ETGVTQSPTHLIKTRGQQVTLRCSSQSGHNTVSWYQQALGQGPQFIFQYYREEENGRGNFPPRFSGLQFPNYSSELNVNALELDDSALYLCASSSQGTEQYFGPGTRLTVT.

Worth noting for this clone: Other nucleotide sequences in the sample specify the same CDR3. The genes are TRBV12-3 or TRBV12-4 and TRBJ1-5; the D gene is possibly TRBD1 (6 bases). The CDR3 is 13 amino acids. V lost 3 bases and J 4 bases, leaving 7 bases between the germline ends. In DNA, the CDR3 is TGTGCCAGCAGTTTCGACAGGAATCAGCCCCAGCATTTT. Translating it yields CASSFDRNQPQHF.

This chain connects TRBV18 to TRBJ1-2; D not certain. CDR3 length equals 13 residues. The ends were cut back, 2 bases at V and 5 bases at J, with 9 bases in the middle. Germline loops: CDR1 KGHSH, CDR2 LQKENI. CDR3 in amino acids: CASSPDTVYGYTF. The CDR3 region has the DNA TGTGCCAGCTCACCAGACACCGTGTATGGCTACACCTTC.

V and J are TRBV6-6 and TRBJ1-3; TRBD1 is a possible D gene (5 bases). The CDR3 loop spans 16 amino acids. Looked up from germline, CDR1 is MNHNY and CDR2 is SVGAGI (reference sequence). The V end was cut by 6 bases, the J end by 4 bases, with 19 bases between. Written as DNA, the CDR3 is TGTGCCAGCAGCCCCTTGGGGGGGATGGGAGGAAACACCATATATTTT. It specifies CASSPLGGMGGNTIYF.

V gene TRBV5-1 combines with J gene TRBJ1-3; TRBD1 might be the D (5 bases). Trimming took 3 bases from V and 2 from J, leaving 12 bases between them. The CDR3 is made up of 15 amino acids. CDR1 and CDR2 from the germline V gene are SGHRS and YFSETQ. In nucleotides, the CDR3 is TGCGCCAGCAGCTGGGAGGGGCTCCCTGGAAACACCATATATTTT. This sequence encodes CASSWEGLPGNTIYF.

The chain links TRBV19 to TRBJ1-2; a weak D match, TRBD1 (6 bases). Trimming shortened V by 7 bases and J by 3 bases, and 12 bases separated the two germline ends. The CDR3 is made up of 13 amino acids. The germline V gene encodes CDR1 LNHDA and CDR2 SQIVND (reference sequence). CDR3: CASTDGQHYGYTF. CDR3 sequence (DNA): TGTGCCAGTACCGATGGACAGCACTATGGCTACACCTTC.

This chain joins TRBV10-2 and TRBJ2-2; D remains ambiguous. V lost 1 base and J 5 bases, leaving 8 bases between the germline ends. Germline loops: CDR1 WSHSY, CDR2 SAAADI. The CDR3 extends over 14 amino acids. The DNA for the CDR3 is TGCGCCAGCAGTGAGTTTCGTTTGACCGGGGAGCTGTTTTTT. This gives the protein CASSEFRLTGELFF.

The rearrangement links TRBV14 to TRBJ2-7; D remains ambiguous. CDR1 is SGHDN, CDR2 FVKESK, per germline. The length of the CDR3 is 13 residues. V lost 4 bases and J lost 7, with 14 bases in between. DNA of the CDR3: TGTGCCAGCAGCCCAGCCGGGTCGGAAGAGCAGTACTTC. Protein product: CASSPAGSEEQYF.

V gene TRBV7-2 combines with J gene TRBJ2-3; 9 nucleotides agree with TRBD2. The junction had 10 bases not matched to a gene; V was cut back by 1 base and J by 5 bases. This CDR3 has 17 amino acids. Germline V gives CDR1 SGHTA, CDR2 FQGNSA. The CDR3 sequence: CASSLVGGGGRLDTQYF. In nucleotides, the CDR3 is TGTGCCAGCAGCTTAGTTGGCGGGGGGGGCAGGTTAGATACGCAGTATTTT.

V gene TRBV27 combines with J gene TRBJ1-6; tentatively, D is TRBD1 (5 bases). The CDR3 totals 13 residues. Per germline, CDR1 MNHEY and CDR2 SMNVEV (reference sequence). V was shortened by 2 bases and J by 9 bases, with 8 bases between the two germline ends. CDR3 amino acids: CASSLQGRSPLHF. The CDR3 coding sequence is TGTGCCAGCAGTTTACAGGGTCGTTCACCCCTCCACTTT.

V usage is TRBV10-2 and J usage is TRBJ1-6; the match to TRBD1 covers 7 bases. The V gene end was trimmed by 0 bases and the J gene end by 19 bases; junction bases not matched to a gene: 9. There are 13 residues in the CDR3. Germline CDR1 is WSHSY and CDR2 is SAAADI. In DNA, the CDR3 is TGCGCCAGCAGTGAGTCCTGGGACAGCTCGCCTCACTTT. Translating gives CASSESWDSSPHF.

The rearrangement joins TRBV9 to TRBJ2-7, with 8 nucleotides matching TRBD2. Trimming removed 4 bases from V and 4 bases from J; junction bases left unmatched: 4. This CDR3 has 13 amino acids. Germline CDR1 reads SGDLS; CDR2 reads YYNGEE. CDR3 amino acids: CASSPGRDYEQYF. In DNA form, the CDR3 reads TGTGCCAGCAGCCCCGGGAGGGATTACGAGCAGTACTTC.

V gene TRBV2 combines with J gene TRBJ1-1; TRBD1 agrees at 7 bases. V lost 3 bases to trimming and J lost 5 bases; unmatched junction nucleotides: 9. The germline V gene has CDR1 SNHLY and CDR2 FYNNEI. The CDR3 covers 15 residues. The CDR3: CASSEIGRGRTEAFF. DNA for the CDR3: TGTGCCAGCAGTGAGATAGGCAGGGGGAGAACTGAAGCTTTCTTT.

The rearrangement joins TRBV18 to TRBJ2-1; 9 nucleotides match TRBD1. Germline CDR1 and CDR2: KGHSH and LQKENI. CDR3 length: 16 amino acids. Trimming cost V 4 bases and J 7 bases; bases outside gene matches: 11. CDR3 DNA: TGTGCCAGCTCACTCCGGACAGGGGAAATTTTTAATGAGCAGTTCTTC. Its protein product is CASSLRTGEIFNEQFF.

The rearrangement uses TRBV7-6 and TRBJ1-3; 12 bases agree with TRBD1. Germline values: CDR1 SGHVS, CDR2 FNYEAQ. The CDR3 is 18 residues long. The trim removed 1 base at V and 4 bases at J, leaving 8 bases unmatched. The CDR3 nucleotides are TGTGCCAGCAGCTTAGAAGCGGGGGGACAGGGGGCAGGAAACACCATATATTTT. Protein product: CASSLEAGGQGAGNTIYF.

V usage is TRBV4-2 and J usage is TRBJ2-7; D call uncertain. V dropped 0 bases and J dropped 6 bases, with 12 bases sitting between them. The CDR3 covers 14 residues. The germline CDR1 and CDR2 sequences are LGHNA and YNFKEQ. The CDR3 bases are TGTGCCAGCAGCCAAGACGCTGTGGCCCGCGAGCAGTACTTC. This codes for CASSQDAVAREQYF.

The chain combines TRBV4-1 with TRBJ1-2, with 8 bases identical to TRBD1. Germline V gene sequence: CDR1 MGHRA, CDR2 YSYEKL. The junction had 6 bases not matched to a gene; V was cut back by 2 bases and J by 4 bases. There are 15 residues in the CDR3. Here the CDR3 DNA reads TGCGCCAGCAGCCAATCCGGGACAGGCGGCTATGGCTACACCTTC. Protein product: CASSQSGTGGYGYTF.

The chain uses TRBV6-6 and TRBJ2-1, with TRBD2 identical over 11 bases. With V trimmed by 10 bases and J by 3 bases, 5 bases remained unmatched. Germline values: CDR1 MNHNY, CDR2 SVGAGI (reference sequence). This CDR3 spans 14 amino acids. CDR3 protein: CATRGTSGYNEQFF. In nucleotides, the CDR3 is TGTGCCACCCGCGGGACTAGCGGCTACAATGAGCAGTTCTTC.

The chain combines TRBV15 with TRBJ1-6; D call uncertain. The germline V gene encodes CDR1 LNHNV and CDR2 YYDKDF (reference sequence). V was shortened by 0 bases and J by 5 bases, with 11 bases between the two germline ends. This CDR3 has 16 residues. The CDR3 is CATSRDAVLNNSPLHF. CDR3 sequence (DNA): TGTGCCACCAGCAGAGATGCAGTCCTGAATAATTCACCCCTCCACTTT. The whole variable domain, remainder taken from reference TRBV15 and TRBJ1-6, is DAMVIQNPRYQVTQFGKPVTLSCSQTLNHNVMYWYQQKSSQAPKLLFHYYDKDFNNEADTPDNFQSRRPNTSFCFLDIRSPGLGDTAMYLCATSRDAVLNNSPLHFGNGTRLTVT.

This chain uses TRBV4-3 with TRBJ1-6; D gene ambiguous. Germline V gene lookup returns CDR1 LGHNA and CDR2 YSLEER. V lost 0 bases and J 9 bases, leaving 12 bases between the germline ends. This CDR3 spans 15 amino acids. This CDR3 reads CASSQDQTYSSPLHF. CDR3 coding DNA: TGCGCCAGCAGCCAAGATCAAACCTACTCTTCACCCCTCCACTTT.

Written as DNA, the CDR3 is TGCGCCAGCAGCCGACCTATAGCGGCTGTAGAGACCGGGGAGCTGTTTTTT. It yields the protein CASSRPIAAVETGELFF. The chain couples TRBV4-1 to TRBJ2-2; D possibly corresponds to TRBD2 (6 bases). V was trimmed by 4 bases and J by 5 bases, leaving 20 bases between them. The CDR3 loop spans 17 amino acids. CDR1 and CDR2 from the germline V gene are MGHRA and YSYEKL.

The rearrangement joins TRBV5-6 to TRBJ2-7; weak D call: TRBD1 (5 bases). Germline V gene data show CDR1 as SGHDT and CDR2 as YYEEEE. The CDR3 runs 13 residues. With 1 base removed from V and 6 bases from J, the gap between germline ends came to 11 bases. The CDR3 region is CASSLLPGSEQYF. The CDR3 DNA reads as TGTGCCAGCAGCTTGCTTCCAGGGTCCGAGCAGTACTTC.

The rearrangement joins TRBV11-3 to TRBJ2-3, with TRBD2 as a possible D gene (6 bases). The CDR3 runs to 16 residues. The V gene lost 1 base and the J gene lost 1 base, with 12 bases spanning the gap. Germline loops: CDR1 SGHNT, CDR2 YENEEA. The CDR3 is CASSLGGSGGTDTQYF. The CDR3 DNA follows: TGTGCCAGCAGCTTAGGGGGGTCGGGGGGCACAGATACGCAGTATTTT.